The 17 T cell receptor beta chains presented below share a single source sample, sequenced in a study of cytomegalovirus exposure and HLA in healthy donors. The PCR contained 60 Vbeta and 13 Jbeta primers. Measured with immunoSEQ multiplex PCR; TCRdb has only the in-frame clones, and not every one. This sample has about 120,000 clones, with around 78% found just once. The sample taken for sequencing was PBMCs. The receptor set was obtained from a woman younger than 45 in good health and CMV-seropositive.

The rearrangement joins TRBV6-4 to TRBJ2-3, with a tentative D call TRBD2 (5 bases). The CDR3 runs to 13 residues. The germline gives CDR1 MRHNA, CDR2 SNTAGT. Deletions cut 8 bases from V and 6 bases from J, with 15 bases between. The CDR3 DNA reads TGTGCCAGCGGCCCGGAGCGAGGGGATACGCAGTATTTT. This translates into CASGPERGDTQYF.

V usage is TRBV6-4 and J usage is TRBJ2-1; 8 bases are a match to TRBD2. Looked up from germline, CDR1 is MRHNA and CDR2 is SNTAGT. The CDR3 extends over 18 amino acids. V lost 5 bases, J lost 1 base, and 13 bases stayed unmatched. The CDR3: CASSRDPGTSGSYNEQFF. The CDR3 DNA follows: TGTGCCAGCAGTAGAGATCCGGGGACTAGTGGATCCTACAATGAGCAGTTCTTC.

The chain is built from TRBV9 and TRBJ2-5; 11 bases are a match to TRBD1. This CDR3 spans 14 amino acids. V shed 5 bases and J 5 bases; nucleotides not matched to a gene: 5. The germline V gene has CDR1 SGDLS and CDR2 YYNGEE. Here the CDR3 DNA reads TGTGCCAGCAGTGTGGACAGGGGGCGGGAGACCCAGTACTTC. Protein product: CASSVDRGRETQYF.

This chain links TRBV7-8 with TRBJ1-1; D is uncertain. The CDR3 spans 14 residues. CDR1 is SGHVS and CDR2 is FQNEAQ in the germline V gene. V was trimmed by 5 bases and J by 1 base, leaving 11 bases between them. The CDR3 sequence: CASSPPRWNTEAFF. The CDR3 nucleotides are TGTGCCAGCAGCCCCCCTAGATGGAACACTGAAGCTTTCTTT.

As DNA, the CDR3 is TGTGCCATTTCGGACAGGGGAGGTGAAAAACTGTTTTTT. The encoded protein is CAISDRGGEKLFF. V gene TRBV10-3 combines with J gene TRBJ1-4; 9 bases are shared with TRBD1. V shed 9 bases, J shed 7 bases, and the junction held 6 bases outside the gene matches. The CDR3 sequence is 13 residues long. Germline values: CDR1 ENHRY, CDR2 SYGVKD.

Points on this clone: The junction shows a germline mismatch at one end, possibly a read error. CDR3 nucleotides: TGTTCCAGCAGCTTAGGGGGACTCGAGCAGTACTTC. Translated, it gives CSSSLGGLEQYF. The gene calls are TRBV7-9 and TRBJ2-7; D tentatively fits TRBD1 or TRBD2 (6 bases each). This CDR3 is 12 amino acids long. The germline V gene has CDR1 SEHNR and CDR2 FQNEAQ (reference sequence).

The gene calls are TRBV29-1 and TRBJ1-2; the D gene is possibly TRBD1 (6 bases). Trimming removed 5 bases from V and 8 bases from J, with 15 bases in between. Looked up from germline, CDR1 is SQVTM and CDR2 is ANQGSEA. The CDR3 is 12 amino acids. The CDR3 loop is CSVLMPGGGYTF. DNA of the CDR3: TGCAGCGTTCTAATGCCGGGGGGCGGCTACACCTTC.

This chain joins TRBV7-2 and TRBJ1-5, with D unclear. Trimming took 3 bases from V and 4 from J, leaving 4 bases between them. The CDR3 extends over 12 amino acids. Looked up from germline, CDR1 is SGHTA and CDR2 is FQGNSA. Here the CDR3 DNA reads TGTGCCAGCAGCTTTCGTAATCAGCCCCAGCATTTT. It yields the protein CASSFRNQPQHF. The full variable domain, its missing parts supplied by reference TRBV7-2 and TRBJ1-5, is GAGVSQSPSNKVTEKGKDVELRCDPISGHTALYWYRQSLGQGLEFLIYFQGNSAPDKSGLPSDRFSAERTGGSVSTLTIQRTQQEDSAVYLCASSFRNQPQHFGDGTRLSIL.

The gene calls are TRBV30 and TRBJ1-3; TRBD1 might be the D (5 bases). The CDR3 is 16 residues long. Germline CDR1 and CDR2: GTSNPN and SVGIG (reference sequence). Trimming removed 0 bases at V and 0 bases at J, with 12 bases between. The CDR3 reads CAWSVRGIRSGNTIYF. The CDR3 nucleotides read TGTGCCTGGAGTGTACGGGGGATTCGCTCTGGAAACACCATATATTTT.

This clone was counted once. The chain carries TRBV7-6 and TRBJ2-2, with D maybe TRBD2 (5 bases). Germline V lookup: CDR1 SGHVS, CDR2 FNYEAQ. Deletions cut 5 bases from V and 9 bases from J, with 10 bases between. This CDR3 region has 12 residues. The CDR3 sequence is CASSRTGRELFF. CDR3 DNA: TGTGCCAGCAGCAGGACTGGGCGGGAGCTGTTTTTT.

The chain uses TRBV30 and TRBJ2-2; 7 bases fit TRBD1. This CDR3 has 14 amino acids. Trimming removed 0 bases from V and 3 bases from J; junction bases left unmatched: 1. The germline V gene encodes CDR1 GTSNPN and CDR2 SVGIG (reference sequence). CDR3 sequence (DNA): TGTGCCTGGAGTGTAGGGACAGACACCGGGGAGCTGTTTTTT. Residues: CAWSVGTDTGELFF.

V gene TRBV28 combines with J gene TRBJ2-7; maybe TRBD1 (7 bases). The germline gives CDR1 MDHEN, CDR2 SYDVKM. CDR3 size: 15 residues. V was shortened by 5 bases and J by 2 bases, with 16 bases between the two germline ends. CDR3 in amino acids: CASSPSQGGPYEQYF. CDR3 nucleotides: TGTGCCAGCAGTCCTTCCCAGGGGGGCCCCTACGAGCAGTACTTC.

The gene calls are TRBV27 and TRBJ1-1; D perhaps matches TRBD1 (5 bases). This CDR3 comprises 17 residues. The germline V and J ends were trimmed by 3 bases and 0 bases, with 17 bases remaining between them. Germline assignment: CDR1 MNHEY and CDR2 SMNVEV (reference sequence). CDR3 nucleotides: TGTGCCAGCAGTTTCAGAGTAGTGGGGCGGATGAACACTGAAGCTTTCTTT. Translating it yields CASSFRVVGRMNTEAFF.

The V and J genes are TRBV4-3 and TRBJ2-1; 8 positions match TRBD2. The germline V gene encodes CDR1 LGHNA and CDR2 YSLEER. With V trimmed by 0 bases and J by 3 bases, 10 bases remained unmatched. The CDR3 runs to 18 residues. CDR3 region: CASSQDFRGGKLYNEQFF. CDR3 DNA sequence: TGCGCCAGCAGCCAAGATTTCCGCGGGGGGAAACTCTACAATGAGCAGTTCTTC.

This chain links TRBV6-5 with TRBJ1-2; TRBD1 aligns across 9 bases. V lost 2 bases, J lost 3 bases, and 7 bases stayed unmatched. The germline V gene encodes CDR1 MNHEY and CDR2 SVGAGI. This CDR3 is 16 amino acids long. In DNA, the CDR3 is TGTGCCAGCAGTTACGGTTATACAGGGGGCGACTATGGCTACACCTTC. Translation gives CASSYGYTGGDYGYTF.

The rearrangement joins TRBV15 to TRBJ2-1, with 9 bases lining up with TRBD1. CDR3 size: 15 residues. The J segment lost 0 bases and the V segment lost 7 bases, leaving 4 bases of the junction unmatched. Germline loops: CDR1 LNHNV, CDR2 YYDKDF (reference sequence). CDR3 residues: CATTTGGSSYNEQFF. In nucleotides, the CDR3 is TGTGCCACCACCACAGGGGGCAGCTCCTACAATGAGCAGTTCTTC.

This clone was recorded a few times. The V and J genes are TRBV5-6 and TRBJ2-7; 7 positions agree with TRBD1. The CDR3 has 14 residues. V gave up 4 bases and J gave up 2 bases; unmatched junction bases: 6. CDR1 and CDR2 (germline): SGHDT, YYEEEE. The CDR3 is CASSLLGQTYEQYF. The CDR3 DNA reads TGTGCCAGCAGCCTTCTGGGACAGACCTACGAGCAGTACTTC. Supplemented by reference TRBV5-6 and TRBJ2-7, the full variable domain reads DAGVTQSPTHLIKTRGQQVTLRCSPKSGHDTVSWYQQALGQGPQFIFQYYEEEERQRGNFPDRFSGHQFPNYSSELNVNALLLGDSALYLCASSLLGQTYEQYFGPGTRLTVT.